The present T cell receptor (beta chain) was sequenced within a study of monozygotic twins with inflammatory bowel disease. The V gene's germline CDR1 is DFQATT and CDR2 SNEGSKA (reference sequence). The CDR3 consists of 12 residues. TCRdb re-analyzed the 5' RACE reads; it lists each CDR3 protein once, without DNA. The repertoire table contains roughly 100,000 distinct CDR3 sequences. The receptor was derived from a human donor with ulcerative colitis or Crohn's disease, or a healthy co-twin of an affected twin (not recorded which). The J gene is TRBJ1-6, the V gene TRBV20-1; TCRdb reports TRBD1, a call that lacks DNA to check it against. The specimen sequenced was blood. The chain's CDR3 is CSTGDNNSPLHF.